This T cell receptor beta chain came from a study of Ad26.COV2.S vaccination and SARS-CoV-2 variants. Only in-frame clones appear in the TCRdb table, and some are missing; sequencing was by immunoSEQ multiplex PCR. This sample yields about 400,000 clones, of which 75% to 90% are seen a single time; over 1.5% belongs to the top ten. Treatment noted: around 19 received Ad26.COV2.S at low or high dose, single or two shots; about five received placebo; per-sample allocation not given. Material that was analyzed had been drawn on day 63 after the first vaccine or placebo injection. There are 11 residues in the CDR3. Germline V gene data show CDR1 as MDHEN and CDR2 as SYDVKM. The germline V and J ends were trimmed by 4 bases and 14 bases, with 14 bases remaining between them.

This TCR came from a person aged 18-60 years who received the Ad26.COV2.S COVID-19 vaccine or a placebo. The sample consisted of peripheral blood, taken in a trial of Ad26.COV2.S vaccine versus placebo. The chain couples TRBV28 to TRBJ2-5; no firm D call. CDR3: CASSSTGRPYF. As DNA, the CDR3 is TGTGCCAGCAGTTCAACTGGACGTCCTTACTTC.